The text below deals with one T cell receptor (beta chain). Which antigen it targets is not known. Base quality data are lacking; no much larger clone is found one base away. Libraries were constructed by PCR. Sequencing was carried out with an Illumina HiSeq 2500. To reduce PCR and sequencing biases, unique molecular identifiers were incorporated into the TCR beta cDNA libraries. Approximately 500,000 cDNA molecules were obtained for every 1 to 10 million input T cells, so each molecule roughly corresponded to one T cell. The patient libraries were prepared and sequenced using the same protocol as the earlier healthy control dataset. Within a given batch, samples were prepared together, multiplexed and sequenced on the same HiSeq lane. On the authors' methods: MIGEC was used to process the raw barcoded reads, and molecular identifier groups with only a single read were discarded before consensus assembly and CDR3 extraction. VDJtools was used for post-analysis of the clonotype tables, and diversity was normalized by down-sampling every dataset to the size of the smallest sample. To correct batch-related cross-sample contamination, repertoire overlap clustering matched CDR3 amino acid sequences but not nucleotide sequences. The raw public data were reprocessed by TCRdb itself: fastp quality trimming at Q25, MiXCR clonotype calling, in-frame beta chains only. Here each entry gathers all rows of one CDR3 protein and keeps the most common genes and DNA. The V and J calls follow TCRdb's processing rather than the paper's. The sample data list 400,000 to 500,000 distinct CDR3 sequences, and 30% to 45% of these were observed just once. The top ten clones comprise 7.6% of the sample.

The sample belongs to a study of post-analysis software for immune sequencing data (dated by TCRdb to about 2015). Regarding the complete study: Relapsing-remitting, secondary progressive and progressive-relapsing multiple sclerosis were recorded as disease courses, and subtype annotation was lacking for some patients. The patient repertoires were set against ten to eleven previously published healthy control repertoires from donors whose ages ranged from roughly 6 to 25 years. A subset of samples was prepared in parallel using single-end sample barcoding, then pooled and co-amplified after Illumina adapter ligation.

The paper's findings and limits, for the study overall: Significantly lower normalized Chao1 diversity was found in multiple sclerosis patients than in controls, suggesting substantial peripheral T-cell clonal expansion. Direct clustering with F measure revealed strong co-clustering of samples prepared in the same batch, which led to a batch-effect correction. Significantly higher frequencies in patients than in controls were found for five or six TRBV segments, including TRBV5-6, TRBV5-1 and TRBV20-1. The control group was slightly older than the multiple sclerosis patient group.

To demonstrate the VDJtools post-analysis software, TCR beta repertoires were profiled from the peripheral blood of more than ten young patients with multiple sclerosis. The multiple sclerosis patients were children and adolescents between about 6 and 16 years of age. V loses 2 bases of germline sequence and J loses 8 bases, and the interval between the two ends is 4 bases. Per the germline V gene (reference sequence), GTSNPN is the CDR1 and SVGIG is the CDR2. The CDR3 holds 10 amino acids from the cysteine to the phenylalanine. The kept DNA is CDR3 alone, 30 bases in frame from the first base. The chain is encoded by TRBV30 joined to TRBJ2-1, with the D gene not clear enough to name. This sequence originates from a girl aged 2-10 years with multiple sclerosis. The sample taken for sequencing was blood. CDR3 reads: CAWSFHEQFF. The nucleotide sequence reads as follows: TGTGCCTGGAGTTTCCATGAGCAGTTCTTC.